This passage covers 32 T cell receptor beta chains from one sample sequenced in a study of T cell clones after liver transplantation. Sequencing was performed with immunoSEQ multiplex PCR; in TCRdb, only in-frame clones are kept and a portion is missing. The sample lists about 58,000 clones; 70% were seen once. Sequencing was performed on CD4+ T cells from blood, taken at the approximately 15-month timepoint. These receptors all stem from a human patient who received a liver transplant. Some T cells may arise from the graft donor.

This clone was observed a few times. DNA of the CDR3: TGCAGCGTTGGATGGGGGGCTGAGACCCAGTACTTC. Its protein product is CSVGWGAETQYF. V is TRBV29-1 and J is TRBJ2-5; D tentatively reads TRBD1 or TRBD2 (6 bases each). The CDR3 is 12 amino acids. With 4 bases removed from V and 5 bases from J, the gap between germline ends came to 11 bases. CDR1 SQVTM and CDR2 ANQGSEA come from the germline V gene.

Of note for this clone: An end of the junction differs from the germline gene, which may be a read error. The genes are TRBV7-7 and TRBJ2-1; the match to TRBD1 covers 8 bases. Germline values: CDR1 SSHAT, CDR2 FNYEAQ (reference sequence). This CDR3 has 16 residues. The CDR3 loop reads CASSTPKTGVYNEQFF. CDR3 coding DNA: TGTGCTAGCAGCACCCCCAAGACAGGGGTCTACAATGAGCAGTTCTTC. The entire variable domain, with the rest obtained from reference TRBV7-7 and TRBJ2-1, is as follows: GAGVSQSPRYKVTKRGQDVTLRCDPISSHATLYWYQQALGQGPEFLTYFNYEAQPDKSGLPSDRFSAERPEGSISTLTIQRTEQRDSAMYRCASSTPKTGVYNEQFFGPGTRLTVL.

This chain uses TRBV7-9 with TRBJ2-2; possible D gene TRBD2, 6 bases. Germline V CDR1 and CDR2: SEHNR, FQNEAQ (reference sequence). CDR3 length: 11 amino acids. The V gene lost 5 bases and the J gene lost 15 bases, with 13 bases spanning the gap. The CDR3 protein is CASSRLERVFF. CDR3 nucleotides: TGTGCCAGCAGCCGCCTCGAGCGGGTGTTTTTT.

V usage is TRBV6-5 and J usage is TRBJ1-2; D remains ambiguous. Trimming took 2 bases from V and 4 from J, leaving 14 bases between them. Germline V lookup: CDR1 MNHEY, CDR2 SVGAGI. The CDR3 runs to 15 residues. The CDR3 loop is CASSYGRLGGYGYTF. CDR3 DNA sequence: TGTGCCAGCAGTTACGGCCGGTTGGGCGGCTATGGCTACACCTTC.

Details on this clone: Distinct nucleotide sequences in the sample also encode this CDR3. The V and J genes are TRBV2 and TRBJ1-5; D call uncertain. Trimming took off 9 bases at V and 0 bases at J, with 12 bases between the two ends. Germline CDR1 SNHLY, CDR2 FYNNEI. The CDR3 loop spans 14 amino acids. As DNA, the CDR3 is TGTGCCAGAGGAGGGCGGGATAGCAATCAGCCCCAGCATTTT. It yields the protein CARGGRDSNQPQHF.

The chain links TRBV5-1 to TRBJ2-1; 10 bases are shared with TRBD1. V shed 2 bases, J shed 6 bases, and the junction held 8 bases outside the gene matches. The CDR3 runs 16 residues. Germline-derived CDR1 and CDR2 are SGHRS and YFSETQ. This CDR3 is CASSFTSGTGANEQFF. The CDR3 coding sequence is TGCGCCAGCAGCTTCACGTCCGGGACAGGGGCCAATGAGCAGTTCTTC.

This chain joins TRBV6-1 and TRBJ2-7; D perhaps matches TRBD2 (7 bases). From germline, CDR1 is MNHNS and CDR2 SASEGT. This CDR3 is built from 16 residues. Trimming removed 3 bases from V and 0 bases from J, with 15 bases in between. As DNA, the CDR3 is TGTGCCAGCAGTGAGGGGAGGGGGTCGAGCTCCTACGAGCAGTACTTC. Amino acid sequence: CASSEGRGSSSYEQYF.

The V and J genes are TRBV7-2 and TRBJ1-2; no definite D call. The CDR3 consists of 16 residues. Germline loops: CDR1 SGHTA, CDR2 FQGNSA. Trimming took 5 bases from V and 6 from J, leaving 22 bases between them. The DNA of the CDR3 is TGTGCCAGCAGCGCGAACCCGACAAGTGGGGTGGATGGCTACACCTTC. This gives the protein CASSANPTSGVDGYTF.

V is TRBV5-4 and J is TRBJ2-3; 9 nucleotides align to TRBD2. The germline CDR1 and CDR2 sequences are SGHNT and YYREEE (reference sequence). This CDR3 contains 17 residues. The ends lost 1 base at V and 3 bases at J; junction bases unmatched: 9. As DNA, the CDR3 is TGTGCCAGCAGCTTGTACATCAGCGGGGGGAATACAGATACGCAGTATTTT. It yields the protein CASSLYISGGNTDTQYF.

V usage is TRBV30 and J usage is TRBJ2-5; TRBD2 might be the D (7 bases). V gave up 3 bases and J gave up 5 bases, with 16 bases separating them. Germline lookup yields CDR1 GTSNPN and CDR2 SVGIG (reference sequence). This CDR3 region has 14 residues. The CDR3 DNA reads as TGTGCCTGGAGCCGAGGGGGGGCTGACGAGACCCAGTACTTC. Encoded protein: CAWSRGGADETQYF.

This rearrangement joins TRBV29-1 to TRBJ1-1; 7 bases fit TRBD1. The CDR3 has 12 residues. The germline V gene has CDR1 SQVTM and CDR2 ANQGSEA. Trimming took 7 bases from V and 5 from J; bases not matched to a gene: 7. Written as DNA, the CDR3 is TGCAGCGCCACCCGACAGGGAACTGAAGCTTTCTTT. It translates to CSATRQGTEAFF.

The chain couples TRBV7-9 to TRBJ1-1; D gene uncertain. The CDR3 consists of 12 residues. CDR1 SEHNR and CDR2 FQNEAQ come from the germline V gene (reference sequence). V dropped 5 bases and J dropped 2 bases, with 6 bases sitting between them. In nucleotides, the CDR3 is TGTGCCAGCAGCCCGGAAAACACTGAAGCTTTCTTT. Amino acid sequence: CASSPENTEAFF.

This clone was counted a single time. Within the sample, other DNA sequences also encode this same CDR3. This rearrangement joins TRBV28 to TRBJ1-4; TRBD1 is a possible D gene (5 bases). The CDR3 runs to 14 residues. Trimming left V 3 bases short and J 8 bases short, with 13 bases between. CDR1 and CDR2 (germline): MDHEN, SYDVKM. The CDR3 loop reads CASSFGQGREKLFF. DNA of the CDR3: TGTGCCAGCAGTTTCGGCCAGGGACGCGAAAAACTGTTTTTT.

The chain is built from TRBV29-1 and TRBJ1-1; D unclear. Germline V gene lookup returns CDR1 SQVTM and CDR2 ANQGSEA. The CDR3 loop spans 12 amino acids. V lost 8 bases, J lost 5 bases, and 15 bases lay in between. In DNA, the CDR3 is TGCAGCACATCACAGTCGGGGACTGAAGCTTTCTTT. Translated: CSTSQSGTEAFF.

This sequence joins TRBV20-1 and TRBJ2-1; D is unclear. The CDR3 sequence is 11 residues long. V dropped 8 bases and J dropped 9 bases, with 14 bases sitting between them. Germline loops: CDR1 DFQATT, CDR2 SNEGSKA (reference sequence). The CDR3 DNA is TGCAGTCTCCCGACCGCCTCTGAGCAGTTCTTC. This encodes CSLPTASEQFF.

The V call is TRBV30, the J call TRBJ2-3; 11 nucleotides match TRBD1. The germline CDR1 and CDR2 sequences are GTSNPN and SVGIG (reference sequence). The CDR3 runs to 13 residues. Trimming at V came to 6 bases and at J to 3 bases, leaving 2 bases not matched to a gene. The CDR3 reads CACRDRGTDTQYF. CDR3 coding DNA: TGTGCCTGTCGGGACAGGGGGACAGATACGCAGTATTTT. Full variable domain (remainder filled in from reference TRBV30 and TRBJ2-3): SQTIHQWPATLVQPVGSPLSLECTVEGTSNPNLYWYRQAAGRGLQLLFYSVGIGQISSEVPQNLSASRPQDRQFILSSKKLLLSDSGFYLCACRDRGTDTQYFGPGTRLTVL.

The chain employs TRBV2 and TRBJ1-3, with 9 bases identical to TRBD1. This CDR3 has 14 amino acids. CDR1 and CDR2 (germline): SNHLY, FYNNEI. V was pared by 7 bases and J by 4 bases, with 5 bases of the junction left unmatched. The CDR3 coding sequence is TGTGCCAGCAAGGACAGGGGAAAAGGAAACACCATATATTTT. This sequence encodes CASKDRGKGNTIYF.

This clone occurred a few times. The chain employs TRBV4-1 and TRBJ2-5, with D uncertain. This CDR3 spans 16 amino acids. CDR1 MGHRA and CDR2 YSYEKL come from the germline V gene. V was shortened by 0 bases and J by 3 bases, with 14 bases between the two germline ends. For the CDR3, the DNA is TGCGCCAGCAGCCAAGATTACAGTAGTCTTGAAGAGACCCAGTACTTC. Protein: CASSQDYSSLEETQYF.

This CDR3 reads CATVDGGAGNQPQHF. The CDR3 nucleotides are TGTGCCACCGTAGACGGAGGGGCAGGCAATCAGCCCCAGCATTTT. The rearrangement uses TRBV19 and TRBJ1-5; TRBD1 might be the D (5 bases). The CDR3 is made up of 15 amino acids. Looked up from germline, CDR1 is LNHDA and CDR2 is SQIVND (reference sequence). V dropped 10 bases and J dropped 2 bases, with 18 bases sitting between them.

This chain joins TRBV10-1 and TRBJ1-1; weak D call: TRBD1 (5 bases). The V gene lost 6 bases and the J gene lost 7 bases, with 12 bases spanning the gap. The CDR3 runs 12 residues. The germline gives CDR1 WNHNN, CDR2 SYGVQD (reference sequence). For the CDR3, the DNA is TGCGCCAGCAGCGAAGAGAGGGGTGAAGCTTTCTTT. Translated: CASSEERGEAFF.

This clone was seen a single time. The chain is built from TRBV28 and TRBJ1-2, with unresolved D. Germline loops: CDR1 MDHEN, CDR2 SYDVKM. Trimming pared 2 bases from V and 4 bases from J, leaving 5 bases between. The CDR3 totals 12 residues. CDR3 in DNA: TGTGCCAGCAGTTTAGGCTTCTATGGCTACACCTTC. Translating it yields CASSLGFYGYTF.

The chain joins TRBV28 to TRBJ1-3; tentative D call: TRBD1 (6 bases). The V gene lost 8 bases and the J gene lost 0 bases, with 11 bases spanning the gap. The CDR3 is 14 amino acids. Germline CDR1 and CDR2: MDHEN and SYDVKM. Written as DNA, the CDR3 is TGTGCCAGCGGAACAGGGCTCTCTGGAAACACCATATATTTT. Protein product: CASGTGLSGNTIYF.

The V and J genes are TRBV14 and TRBJ1-4, with D tentatively TRBD1 (5 bases). Germline values: CDR1 SGHDN, CDR2 FVKESK. The ends were cut back, 0 bases at V and 5 bases at J, with 13 bases in the middle. The CDR3 is made up of 16 amino acids. The CDR3 spells CASSQEIGAHNEKLFF. The CDR3 nucleotides read TGTGCCAGCAGCCAAGAGATAGGGGCTCACAATGAAAAACTGTTTTTT.

This clone turned up a few times. The chain joins TRBV30 to TRBJ2-5; maybe TRBD2 (5 bases). The ends were cut back, 2 bases at V and 0 bases at J, with 7 bases in the middle. CDR3 size: 13 residues. Germline CDR1 is GTSNPN and CDR2 is SVGIG (reference sequence). The CDR3 bases are TGTGCCTGGAGTTCGGGGTACCAAGAGACCCAGTACTTC. Amino acid sequence: CAWSSGYQETQYF.

This chain connects TRBV6-1 to TRBJ1-5; no clear D gene. Germline V CDR1 and CDR2: MNHNS, SASEGT. This CDR3 spans 13 amino acids. Trimming shortened V by 5 bases and J by 3 bases, and 8 bases separated the two germline ends. For the CDR3, the DNA is TGTGCCAGCAGTCAGAAATCCAATCAGCCCCAGCATTTT. Protein: CASSQKSNQPQHF.

The chain combines TRBV15 with TRBJ2-4; 7 nucleotides line up with TRBD1. Trimming at V came to 0 bases and at J to 1 base, leaving 15 bases not matched to a gene. The length of the CDR3 is 20 residues. Per the germline V gene, CDR1 is LNHNV and CDR2 is YYDKDF (reference sequence). This chain's CDR3 is CATSREGGQILLSAKNIQYF. The CDR3, as DNA: TGTGCCACCAGCAGAGAAGGGGGACAGATCTTATTATCGGCCAAAAACATTCAGTACTTC.

J is TRBJ1-4 and V is TRBV7-2; D is unclear. V was clipped by 2 bases and J by 2 bases, with 6 bases between them. The CDR3 is 14 amino acids. Per the germline V gene, CDR1 is SGHTA and CDR2 is FQGNSA. CDR3 nucleotides: TGTGCCAGCAGCTTATCTCGGACTAATGAAAAACTGTTTTTT. Its translation is CASSLSRTNEKLFF.

The chain combines TRBV18 with TRBJ2-3; D might be TRBD2 (7 bases). V gave up 3 bases and J gave up 5 bases, with 15 bases separating them. CDR3 length: 15 amino acids. Germline lookup yields CDR1 KGHSH and CDR2 LQKENI. The CDR3: CASSPRGASGDTQYF. For the CDR3, the DNA is TGTGCCAGCTCACCCCGGGGGGCTAGTGGAGATACGCAGTATTTT.

V gene TRBV5-4 combines with J gene TRBJ2-1; D perhaps matches TRBD1 (6 bases). V was clipped by 0 bases and J by 6 bases, with 10 bases between them. CDR1 and CDR2 (germline): SGHNT, YYREEE (reference sequence). This CDR3 contains 14 residues. The CDR3 DNA follows: TGTGCCAGCAGCTTGGACAGGGTGGTCAATGAGCAGTTCTTC. It codes for CASSLDRVVNEQFF.

The rearrangement joins TRBV10-3 to TRBJ1-3; D unresolved. Germline values: CDR1 ENHRY, CDR2 SYGVKD. The CDR3 contains 15 residues. V lost 0 bases, J lost 0 bases, and 6 bases lay in between. The CDR3 sequence: CAISESKGSGNTIYF. The CDR3 DNA reads as TGTGCCATCAGTGAGTCGAAGGGCTCTGGAAACACCATATATTTT.

This clone was seen only a few times. This chain links TRBV10-3 with TRBJ2-3, with D possibly TRBD2 on 6 matching bases. CDR1 ENHRY and CDR2 SYGVKD come from the germline V gene. The V end lost 8 bases, the J end lost 6 bases, and 15 bases lay between the germline ends. The CDR3 is 13 residues long. The CDR3 region is CAIRHIGGDTQYF. The CDR3 DNA is TGTGCCATCCGACATATTGGGGGGGATACGCAGTATTTT.

This clone was observed a single time. V and J are TRBV7-2 and TRBJ2-7; 11 bases are a match to TRBD1. CDR1 SGHTA and CDR2 FQGNSA come from the germline V gene. This CDR3 region has 14 residues. V was pared by 5 bases and J by 9 bases, with 9 bases of the junction left unmatched. The CDR3 here is CASSRTGGANLQYF. Here the CDR3 DNA reads TGTGCCAGCAGCCGGACAGGGGGCGCAAATTTGCAGTACTTC.